The 17 T cell receptor beta chains listed next were all sequenced from one sample in a study of blood T cell repertoires in COVID-19. Clones were sequenced by immunoSEQ multiplex PCR, and TCRdb holds only the in-frame ones, with some missing. Of about 240,000 clones in the sample, about four fifths were seen once. Sequences were obtained from peripheral blood. The receptors here all came from a woman older than 75 with acute or convalescent COVID-19.

CDR3 protein: CASSVEGDKETQYF. For the CDR3, the DNA is TGTGCCAGCAGCGTCGAAGGGGACAAAGAGACCCAGTACTTC. This chain links TRBV9 with TRBJ2-5; D may be TRBD1 (6 bases). Looked up from germline, CDR1 is SGDLS and CDR2 is YYNGEE. The CDR3 is 14 residues long. Trimming took 2 bases from V and 3 from J, leaving 11 bases between them.

The chain has TRBV5-1 and TRBJ1-2; TRBD1 is a possible D gene (6 bases). CDR1 is SGHRS and CDR2 is YFSETQ in the germline V gene. Between the trimmed V and J ends, which lost 4 bases and 8 bases, there was a span of 18 bases. This CDR3 comprises 14 residues. The CDR3 nucleotides read TGCGCCAGCAGCGTCGGCAGGGGAGCGATCGGCTACACCTTC. Translation gives CASSVGRGAIGYTF.

V usage is TRBV5-4 and J usage is TRBJ2-7, with a tentative D call TRBD1 (5 bases). The CDR3 has 14 amino acids. V was trimmed by 4 bases and J by 2 bases, leaving 13 bases between them. Germline V CDR1 and CDR2: SGHNT, YYREEE (reference sequence). CDR3 protein: CASSAEGQAYEQYF. CDR3 coding DNA: TGTGCCAGCAGCGCCGAAGGACAAGCCTACGAGCAGTACTTC.

The chain combines TRBV7-6 with TRBJ2-1; D uncertain. V was trimmed by 1 base and J by 4 bases, leaving 11 bases between them. Germline loops: CDR1 SGHVS, CDR2 FNYEAQ. The CDR3 contains 15 residues. For the CDR3, the DNA is TGTGCCAGCAGCTTAGGAGGTAGTACTTACAATGAGCAGTTCTTC. Encoded protein: CASSLGGSTYNEQFF.

This chain uses TRBV5-1 with TRBJ2-5; 12 bases line up with TRBD2. Germline V gene data show CDR1 as SGHRS and CDR2 as YFSETQ. The V segment lost 5 bases and the J segment 1 base; nucleotides outside the gene matches: 6. CDR3 length: 16 residues. The CDR3 loop is CASRPTSGGFQETQYF. The CDR3 region has the DNA TGCGCCAGCAGGCCTACTAGCGGGGGGTTCCAAGAGACCCAGTACTTC.

V usage is TRBV10-1 and J usage is TRBJ1-4; TRBD1 agrees at 8 bases. The CDR3 contains 13 residues. Trimming removed 7 bases from V and 8 bases from J; junction bases left unmatched: 6. Germline loops: CDR1 WNHNN, CDR2 SYGVQD (reference sequence). For the CDR3, the DNA is TGCGCCAGCACTGGACAGGGAGACGAAAAACTGTTTTTT. It translates to CASTGQGDEKLFF.

This clone was detected only once. A junction end diverges from the germline sequence, so it may reflect a read error. The chain recombines TRBV28 with TRBJ1-4; tentative D call: TRBD1 (5 bases). CDR3 length: 15 amino acids. CDR1 is MDHEN, CDR2 SYDVKM, per germline. The CDR3 protein is CASSPPRTTNEKLFF. CDR3 DNA: TGTGCCAGCAGTCCTCCCCGGACAACAAATGAAAAACTGTTTTTT.

This chain links TRBV5-1 with TRBJ1-1, with 8 nucleotides matching TRBD1. The CDR3 runs 15 residues. Germline values: CDR1 SGHRS, CDR2 YFSETQ. V lost 4 bases and J lost 5; bases outside the gene matches: 10. CDR3 nucleotide sequence: TGCGCCAGCAGCCCATTAACAGGGGGAGGAACTGAAGCTTTCTTT. Translating gives CASSPLTGGGTEAFF. Based on the CDR3 plus reference TRBV5-1 and TRBJ1-1, the full variable domain is KAGVTQTPRYLIKTRGQQVTLSCSPISGHRSVSWYQQTPGQGLQFLFEYFSETQRNKGNFPGRFSGRQFSNSRSEMNVSTLELGDSALYLCASSPLTGGGTEAFFGQGTRLTVV.

The V call is TRBV5-6, the J call TRBJ1-2; D is unclear. This CDR3 has 14 residues. Trimming removed 0 bases at V and 6 bases at J, with 12 bases between. Germline CDR1 is SGHDT and CDR2 is YYEEEE. For the CDR3, the DNA is TGTGCCAGCAGCTTGGCACTAACCTCGGATGGCTACACCTTC. Protein: CASSLALTSDGYTF.

The chain employs TRBV10-3 and TRBJ2-7; TRBD2 matches 9 bases. The CDR3 totals 14 residues. Losses at the gene ends were 10 bases for V and 3 bases for J; bases not matched to a gene: 10. Germline values: CDR1 ENHRY, CDR2 SYGVKD. CDR3 nucleotides: TGTGCCACCGCCCTTTTAGCGGGGGACTACGAGCAGTACTTC. Its protein product is CATALLAGDYEQYF.

This clone turned up a few times. The rearrangement uses TRBV15 and TRBJ2-1; 7 nucleotides line up with TRBD1. The CDR3 loop spans 16 amino acids. The V gene's germline CDR1 is LNHNV and CDR2 YYDKDF (reference sequence). Trimming removed 2 bases from V and 3 bases from J; junction bases left unmatched: 7. The CDR3 reads CATSRKTGPLYNEQFF. The DNA of the CDR3 is TGTGCCACCAGCAGAAAGACAGGGCCCCTCTACAATGAGCAGTTCTTC.

The chain uses TRBV24-1 and TRBJ2-2; possibly TRBD1 for D (6 bases). This CDR3 is built from 14 residues. Germline V gene data show CDR1 as KGHDR and CDR2 as SFDVKD. The germline V and J ends were trimmed by 5 bases and 2 bases, with 8 bases remaining between them. In DNA, the CDR3 is TGTGCCACCAGTGCCAGGGGTAACACCGGGGAGCTGTTTTTT. This sequence encodes CATSARGNTGELFF.

The genes are TRBV10-2 and TRBJ1-1, with D possibly being TRBD1 (5 bases). With 7 bases removed from V and 0 bases from J, the gap between germline ends came to 12 bases. Per the germline V gene, CDR1 is WSHSY and CDR2 is SAAADI. CDR3 size: 14 residues. CDR3: CASIPQGMNTEAFF. DNA of the CDR3: TGCGCCAGCATTCCGCAGGGCATGAACACTGAAGCTTTCTTT.

In this sample, this clone turned up once. The chain has TRBV2 and TRBJ1-2; D is possibly TRBD1 (5 bases). Germline lookup yields CDR1 SNHLY and CDR2 FYNNEI. CDR3 length: 12 residues. Trimming shortened V by 6 bases and J by 7 bases, and 12 bases separated the two germline ends. The CDR3 DNA sequence: TGTGCCAGCAGATCGGGGGTCGGTGGCTACACCTTC. Translating gives CASRSGVGGYTF. The complete variable domain, with remaining parts taken from reference TRBV2 and TRBJ1-2, reads EPEVTQTPSHQVTQMGQEVILRCVPISNHLYFYWYRQILGQKVEFLVSFYNNEISEKSEIFDDQFSVERPDGSNFTLKIRSTKLEDSAMYFCASRSGVGGYTFGSGTRLTVV.

The chain couples TRBV9 to TRBJ1-3, with 7 bases fitting TRBD1. The germline CDR1 and CDR2 sequences are SGDLS and YYNGEE. This CDR3 region has 15 residues. With V trimmed by 0 bases and J by 3 bases, 3 bases remained unmatched. DNA of the CDR3: TGTGCCAGCAGCGTAGGAGGGGGCGGTGGAAACACCATATATTTT. Translating it yields CASSVGGGGGNTIYF.

The V call is TRBV27, the J call TRBJ1-6; weak D call: TRBD1 (6 bases). The CDR3 spans 16 residues. The V gene's germline CDR1 is MNHEY and CDR2 SMNVEV (reference sequence). V was pared by 5 bases and J by 10 bases, with 21 bases between. Here the CDR3 DNA reads TGTGCCAGCAGTCCCGCCGGAAGGGAAAGGGGGTCACCCCTCCACTTT. Translation: CASSPAGRERGSPLHF.

The chain links TRBV6-5 to TRBJ1-4; D is undetermined. V was shortened by 6 bases and J by 7 bases, with 18 bases between the two germline ends. The length of the CDR3 is 15 residues. Per the germline V gene, CDR1 is MNHEY and CDR2 is SVGAGI. CDR3 in amino acids: CASSQGSIGSEKLFF. The CDR3 DNA sequence: TGTGCCAGCAGCCAAGGGAGTATTGGAAGTGAAAAACTGTTTTTT.